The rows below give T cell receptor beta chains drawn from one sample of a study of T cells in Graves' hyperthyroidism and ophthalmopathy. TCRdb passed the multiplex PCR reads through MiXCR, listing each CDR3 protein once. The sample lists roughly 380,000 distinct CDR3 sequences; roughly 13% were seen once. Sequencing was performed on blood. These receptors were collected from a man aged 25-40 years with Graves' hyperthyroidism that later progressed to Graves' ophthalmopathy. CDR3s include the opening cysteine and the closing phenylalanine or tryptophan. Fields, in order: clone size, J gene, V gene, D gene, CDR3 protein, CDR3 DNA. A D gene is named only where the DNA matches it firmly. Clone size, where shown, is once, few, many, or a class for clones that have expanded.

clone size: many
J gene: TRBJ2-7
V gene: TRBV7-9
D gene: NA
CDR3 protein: CASSFGETYEQYF
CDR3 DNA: TGTGCCAGCAGCTTTGGGGAAACCTACGAGCAGTACTTC

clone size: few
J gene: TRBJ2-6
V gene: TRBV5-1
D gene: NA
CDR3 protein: CASSSRGTGSGANVLTF
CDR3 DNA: TGCGCCAGCAGCTCGAGAGGGACGGGCTCTGGGGCCAACGTCCTGACTTTC

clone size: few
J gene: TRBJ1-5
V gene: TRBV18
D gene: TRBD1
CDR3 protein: CASSLLDRNQPQHF
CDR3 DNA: TGTGCCAGCTCACTTTTGGACAGGAATCAGCCCCAGCATTTT

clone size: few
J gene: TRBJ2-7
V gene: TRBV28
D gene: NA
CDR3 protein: CATSNSYEQYF
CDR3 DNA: TGTGCCACCTCGAACTCCTACGAGCAGTACTTC

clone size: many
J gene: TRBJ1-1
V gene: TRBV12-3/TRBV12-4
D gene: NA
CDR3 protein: CASSSGRVNTEAFF
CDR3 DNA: TGTGCCAGCAGTTCGGGACGGGTGAACACTGAAGCTTTCTTT

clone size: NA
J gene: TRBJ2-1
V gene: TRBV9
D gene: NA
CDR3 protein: CASSAQGLSYNEQFF
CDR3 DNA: TGTGCCAGCAGCGCCCAGGGGCTCTCCTACAATGAGCAGTTCTTC

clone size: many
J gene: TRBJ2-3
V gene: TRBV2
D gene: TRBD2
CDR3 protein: CASSFLAGATDTQYF
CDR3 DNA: TGTGCCAGCAGTTTTCTAGCGGGGGCTACAGATACGCAGTATTTT

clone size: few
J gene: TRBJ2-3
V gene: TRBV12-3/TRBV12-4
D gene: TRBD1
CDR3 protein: CASRVQGMEDTQYF
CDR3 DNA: TGTGCCAGCAGGGTACAGGGGATGGAAGATACGCAGTATTTT

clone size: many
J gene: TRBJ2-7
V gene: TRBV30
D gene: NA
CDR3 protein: CAWSPGDYEQYF
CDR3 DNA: TGTGCCTGGAGTCCAGGGGACTACGAGCAGTACTTC

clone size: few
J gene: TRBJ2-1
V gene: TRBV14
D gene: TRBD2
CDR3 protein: CASSGTSLYNEQFF
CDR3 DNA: TGTGCCAGCAGCGGGACTAGCCTCTACAATGAGCAGTTCTTC

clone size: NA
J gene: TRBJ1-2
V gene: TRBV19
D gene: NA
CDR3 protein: CASSSPGSSPLYGYTF
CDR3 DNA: TGTGCCAGTAGTAGCCCCGGGTCCTCACCGCTCTATGGCTACACCTTC

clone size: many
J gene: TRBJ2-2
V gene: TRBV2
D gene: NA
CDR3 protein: CASGWNTGELFF
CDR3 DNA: TGTGCCAGCGGTTGGAACACCGGGGAGCTGTTTTTT

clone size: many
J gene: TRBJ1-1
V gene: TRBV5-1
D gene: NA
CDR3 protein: CASSLLGGATEAFF
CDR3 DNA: TGCGCCAGCAGCTTGTTGGGGGGCGCCACTGAAGCTTTCTTT

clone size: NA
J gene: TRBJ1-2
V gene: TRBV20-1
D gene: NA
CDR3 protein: CSASRGGWDYGYTF
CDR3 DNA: TGCAGTGCTAGCCGGGGAGGATGGGACTATGGCTACACCTTC

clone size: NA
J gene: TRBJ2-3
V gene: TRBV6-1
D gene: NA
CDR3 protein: CASSEADSDTDTQYF
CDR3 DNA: TGTGCCAGCAGTGAAGCGGACAGTGACACAGATACGCAGTATTTT

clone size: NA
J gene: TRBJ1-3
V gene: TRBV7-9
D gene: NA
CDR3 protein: CASSLGGATGNTIYF
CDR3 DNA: TGTGCCAGCAGCTTAGGGGGGGCGACTGGAAACACCATATATTTT

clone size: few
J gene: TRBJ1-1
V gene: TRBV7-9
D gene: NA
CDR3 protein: CASSLSTTGRSTEAFF
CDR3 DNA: TGTGCCAGCAGCTTATCCACAACGGGTAGGAGCACTGAAGCTTTCTTT

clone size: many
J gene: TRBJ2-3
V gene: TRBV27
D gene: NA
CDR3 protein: CASSLVGVPDTQYF
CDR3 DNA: TGTGCCAGCAGTTTGGTGGGGGTTCCAGATACGCAGTATTTT

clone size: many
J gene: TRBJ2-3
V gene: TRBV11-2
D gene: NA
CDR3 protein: CASNLGGASPADTQYF
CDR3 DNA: TGTGCCAGCAACCTAGGGGGGGCCAGCCCGGCAGATACGCAGTATTTT

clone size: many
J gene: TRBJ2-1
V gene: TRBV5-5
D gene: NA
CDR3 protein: CASSLGPNEQFF
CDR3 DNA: TGTGCCAGCAGCTTAGGTCCCAATGAGCAGTTCTTC

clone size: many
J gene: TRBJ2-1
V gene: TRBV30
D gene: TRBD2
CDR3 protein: CAWSRSGGYNEQFF
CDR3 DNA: TGTGCCTGGAGTAGGAGCGGGGGGTACAATGAGCAGTTCTTC

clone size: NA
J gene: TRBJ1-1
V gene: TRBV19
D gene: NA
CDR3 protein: CASSIQGSNTEAFF
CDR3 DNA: TGTGCCAGTAGCATTCAGGGCAGCAACACTGAAGCTTTCTTT

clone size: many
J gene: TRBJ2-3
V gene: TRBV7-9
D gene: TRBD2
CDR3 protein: CASSPRTSGVKDTQYF
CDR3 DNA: TGTGCCAGCAGCCCCCGGACTAGCGGGGTAAAGGATACGCAGTATTTT

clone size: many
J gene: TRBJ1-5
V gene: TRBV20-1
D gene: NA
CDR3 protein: CSASFSLGQPQHF
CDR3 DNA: TGCAGTGCTAGTTTCAGTCTTGGGCAGCCCCAGCATTTT

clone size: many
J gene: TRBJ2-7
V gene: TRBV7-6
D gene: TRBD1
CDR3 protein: CASSVSGTGVEQYF
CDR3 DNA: TGTGCCAGCAGCGTCTCCGGGACAGGGGTAGAGCAGTACTTC

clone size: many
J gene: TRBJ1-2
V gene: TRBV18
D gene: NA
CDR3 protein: CASSPPAGNGYTF
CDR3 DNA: TGTGCCAGCTCACCACCGGCCGGGAACGGCTACACCTTC

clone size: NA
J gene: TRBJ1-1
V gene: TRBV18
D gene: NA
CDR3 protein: CASSPPRGGINTEAFF
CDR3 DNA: TGTGCCAGCTCACCACCCCGGGGAGGAATAAACACTGAAGCTTTCTTT

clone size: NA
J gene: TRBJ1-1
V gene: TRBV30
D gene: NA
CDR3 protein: CARRGMNTEAFF
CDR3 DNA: TGTGCCCGGAGGGGCATGAACACTGAAGCTTTCTTT

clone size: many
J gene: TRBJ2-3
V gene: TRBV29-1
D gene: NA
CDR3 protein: CSGTGKVSTDTQYF
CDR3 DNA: TGCAGCGGTACAGGGAAGGTCAGCACAGATACGCAGTATTTT

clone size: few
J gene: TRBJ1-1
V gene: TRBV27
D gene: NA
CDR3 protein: CASSSVGNTEAFF
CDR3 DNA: TGTGCCAGCAGTTCGGTAGGGAACACTGAAGCTTTCTTT

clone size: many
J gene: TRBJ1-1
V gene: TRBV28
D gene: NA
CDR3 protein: CASSPGSMNTEAFF
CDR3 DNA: TGTGCCAGCAGTCCAGGGTCCATGAACACTGAAGCTTTCTTT

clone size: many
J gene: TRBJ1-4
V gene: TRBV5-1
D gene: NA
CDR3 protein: CASSLRRGNEKLFF
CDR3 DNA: TGTGCCAGCAGCTTACGGAGAGGGAATGAAAAACTGTTTTTT

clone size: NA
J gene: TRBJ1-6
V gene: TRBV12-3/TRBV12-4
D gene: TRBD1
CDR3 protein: CASSPGQGNNSPLHF
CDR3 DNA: TGTGCCAGCAGCCCGGGACAGGGGAATAATTCACCCCTCCACTTT

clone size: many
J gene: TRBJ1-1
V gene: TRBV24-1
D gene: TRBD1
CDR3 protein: CATSGPGDSGWTEAFF
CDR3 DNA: TGTGCCACCAGTGGGCCCGGGGACAGTGGTTGGACTGAAGCTTTCTTT

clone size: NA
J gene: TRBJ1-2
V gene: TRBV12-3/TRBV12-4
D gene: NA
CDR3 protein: CASSFQGIFGYTF
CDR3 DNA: TGTGCCAGCAGTTTCCAGGGAATATTTGGCTACACCTTC

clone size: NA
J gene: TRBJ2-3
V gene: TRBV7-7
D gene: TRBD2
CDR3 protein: CASSLSGVRTDTQYF
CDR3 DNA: TGTGCCAGCAGCCTAAGCGGGGTCCGCACAGATACGCAGTATTTT

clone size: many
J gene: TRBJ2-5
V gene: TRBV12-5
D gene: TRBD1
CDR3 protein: CASGPGQAQYF
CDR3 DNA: TGTGCTAGTGGACCCGGACAGGCCCAGTACTTC

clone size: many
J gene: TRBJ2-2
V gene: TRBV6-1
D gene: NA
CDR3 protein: CASHRQGGAGELFF
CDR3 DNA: TGTGCCAGCCATCGACAGGGCGGGGCCGGGGAGCTGTTTTTT

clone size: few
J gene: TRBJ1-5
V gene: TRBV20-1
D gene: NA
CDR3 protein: CSASLLQPQHF
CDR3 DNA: TGCAGTGCTTCCCTTCTTCAGCCCCAGCATTTT

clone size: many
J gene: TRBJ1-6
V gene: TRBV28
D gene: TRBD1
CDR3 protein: CASSSKTGKEYSYNSPLHF
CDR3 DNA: TGTGCCAGCAGTTCGAAGACAGGGAAAGAGTACTCCTATAATTCACCCCTCCACTTT

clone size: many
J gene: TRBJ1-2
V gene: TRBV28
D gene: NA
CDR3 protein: CASSTIKNYGYTF
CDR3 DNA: TGTGCCAGCAGCACCATTAAAAACTATGGCTACACCTTC

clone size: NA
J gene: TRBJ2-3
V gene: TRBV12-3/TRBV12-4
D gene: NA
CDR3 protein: CASSLGYRPAETDTQYF
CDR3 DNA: TGTGCCAGCAGTTTAGGCTACAGACCAGCCGAGACAGATACGCAGTATTTT

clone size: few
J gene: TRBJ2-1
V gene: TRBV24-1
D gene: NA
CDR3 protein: CATSDLMGGGRGEQFF
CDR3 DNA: TGTGCCACCAGTGATTTGATGGGGGGGGGCAGAGGTGAGCAGTTCTTC

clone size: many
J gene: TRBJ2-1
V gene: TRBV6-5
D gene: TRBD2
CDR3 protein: CASSYSRRGGGYNEQFF
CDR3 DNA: TGTGCCAGCAGTTACTCGCGGCGGGGCGGGGGCTACAATGAGCAGTTCTTC

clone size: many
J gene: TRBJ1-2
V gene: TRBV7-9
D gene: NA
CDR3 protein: CASSLSQLNYGYTF
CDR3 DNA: TGTGCCAGCAGCTTGTCACAGCTTAACTATGGCTACACCTTC

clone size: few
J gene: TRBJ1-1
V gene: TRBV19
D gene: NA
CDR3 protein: CASSPPPGLMNTEAFF
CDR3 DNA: TGTGCCAGTAGTCCCCCCCCAGGTTTAATGAACACTGAAGCTTTCTTT

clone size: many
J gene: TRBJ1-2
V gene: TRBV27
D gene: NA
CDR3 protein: CASAPGWESNYGYTF
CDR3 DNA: TGTGCCAGCGCTCCGGGGTGGGAGTCGAACTATGGCTACACCTTC

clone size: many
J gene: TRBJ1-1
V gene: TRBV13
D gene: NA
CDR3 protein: CASRASYTEAFF
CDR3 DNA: TGTGCCAGCCGAGCCTCCTACACTGAAGCTTTCTTT

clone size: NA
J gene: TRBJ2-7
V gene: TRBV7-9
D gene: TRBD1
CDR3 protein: CASSSTGDFYEQYF
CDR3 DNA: TGTGCCAGCAGCTCGACAGGGGATTTCTACGAGCAGTACTTC

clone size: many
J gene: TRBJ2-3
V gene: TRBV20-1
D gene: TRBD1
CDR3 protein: CSAWGQGGGDTQYF
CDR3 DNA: TGCAGTGCTTGGGGACAGGGAGGGGGAGATACGCAGTATTTT

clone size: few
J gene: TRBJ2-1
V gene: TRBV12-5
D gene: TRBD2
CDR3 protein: CASGLAPLAGGLYNEQFF
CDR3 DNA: TGTGCTAGTGGTTTAGCCCCCTTAGCGGGGGGGCTCTACAATGAGCAGTTCTTC

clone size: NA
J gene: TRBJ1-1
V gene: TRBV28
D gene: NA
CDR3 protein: CASTGGGLGNTEAFF
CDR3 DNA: TGTGCGAGCACCGGCGGGGGTCTTGGGAACACTGAAGCTTTCTTT